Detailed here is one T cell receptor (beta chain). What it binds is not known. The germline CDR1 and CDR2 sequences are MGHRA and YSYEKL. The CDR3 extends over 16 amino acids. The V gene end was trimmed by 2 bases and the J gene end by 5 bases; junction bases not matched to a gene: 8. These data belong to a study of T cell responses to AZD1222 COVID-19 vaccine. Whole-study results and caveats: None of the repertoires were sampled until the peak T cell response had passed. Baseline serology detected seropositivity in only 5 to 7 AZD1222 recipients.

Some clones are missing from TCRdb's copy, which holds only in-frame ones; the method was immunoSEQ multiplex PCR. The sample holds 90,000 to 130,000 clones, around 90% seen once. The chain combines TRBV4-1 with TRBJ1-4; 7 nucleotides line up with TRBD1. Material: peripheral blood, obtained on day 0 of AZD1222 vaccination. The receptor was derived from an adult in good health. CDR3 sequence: CASSQIPGQRNEKLFF. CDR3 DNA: TGCGCCAGCAGCCAAATACCGGGACAGAGAAATGAAAAACTGTTTTTT.